This T cell receptor beta chain was profiled in a study of blood T cell repertoires in COVID-19. Profiling relied on immunoSEQ multiplex PCR, and the TCRdb table lists in-frame clones only, not all of them. The profile shows a few hundred thousand clones, about 90% of them singletons. Germline V lookup: CDR1 PRHDT, CDR2 FYEKMQ (reference sequence). The V and J ends lost 4 bases and 1 base respectively, with 10 bases between them. CDR3 length: 14 amino acids. This sequence joins TRBV13 and TRBJ1-1, with unresolved D. The material sequenced was PBMCs or T cells enriched from blood (not recorded which). This receptor was identified in a man aged 18 to 35 who had recovered from COVID-19. The CDR3 DNA reads TGTGCCAGCAGCTCCTCCGGAGCGAACACTGAAGCTTTCTTT. The encoded protein is CASSSSGANTEAFF.